This T cell receptor beta chain was sequenced during a study of shared clonotypes between healthy human individuals. Worth noting for this clone: Its antigen remains unknown.

Only in-frame clones appear in the TCRdb table, and some are missing; sequencing was by immunoSEQ multiplex PCR. This sample has 520,000 or so clones, with 60% to 85% found just once. General study points: Few donors restricted represented genetic and exposure-history diversity.

This CDR3 region has 13 residues. Germline lookup yields CDR1 GTSNPN and CDR2 SVGIG (reference sequence). J gave up 1 base and V 5 bases, and 2 bases lay outside the gene matches. This chain links TRBV30 with TRBJ1-1, with 9 bases aligning to TRBD1. The sequenced material came from PBMCs. The sequence came from a woman between 40 and 55 years old in good health. Some clones in this sample may be carry-over from other donors' samples. CDR3 loop: CAWGTGPNTEAFF. CDR3 bases: TGTGCCTGGGGGACAGGGCCGAACACTGAAGCTTTCTTT. Using reference TRBV30 and TRBJ1-1 for the parts outside the CDR3, the full variable domain is SQTIHQWPATLVQPVGSPLSLECTVEGTSNPNLYWYRQAAGRGLQLLFYSVGIGQISSEVPQNLSASRPQDRQFILSSKKLLLSDSGFYLCAWGTGPNTEAFFGQGTRLTVV.